The present entry profiles one TCR beta chain with its context. A quantity of roughly 0.5 to 1 ug RNA underwent reverse transcription using random hexamers. Each CDR3 protein gets one entry after TCRdb re-called the immunoSEQ multiplex PCR reads with MiXCR. Among about 140,000 distinct CDR3 sequences listed, roughly 94% were seen once. V lost 5 bases to trimming and J lost 1 base, with 15 bases between them. The CDR3 extends over 14 amino acids. Germline CDR1 reads DFQATT; CDR2 reads SNEGSKA (reference sequence). This specimen comes from a study of CD8 T cells in Susac syndrome. Sequencing was carried out using CD8+ T cells from PBMCs. The origin of this receptor is a human donor with Susac syndrome. This chain connects TRBV20-1 to TRBJ2-7; maybe TRBD2 (6 bases). Written as DNA, the CDR3 is TGCAGTGCTCCGGGACTTGGTGGGTCCTACGAGCAGTACTTC. It yields the protein CSAPGLGGSYEQYF.